The 18 T cell receptor beta chains reported below all come from one sample, sequenced in a study of human T cells and chemical hapten exposure. TCRdb re-derived calls from the RACE reads in MiXCR, one entry per CDR3 protein. The profile shows a few hundred thousand distinct CDR3 sequences, about 4.4% of them singletons. Time point indicated: patch test 1, 2 weeks after DPC sensitization. As for treatment: therapeutic diphenylcyclopropenone sensitization with weekly scalp DPC. This specimen consisted of whole blood, obtained in connection with sensitization to the hapten diphenylcyclopropenone (DPC). Source of these receptors: a woman in her forties or fifties with alopecia areata. Some clones in this sample may be carry-over from other donors' samples.

The J gene is TRBJ2-3, the V gene TRBV28, with D unresolved. CDR3 length: 11 amino acids. The V gene lost 5 bases and the J gene lost 9 bases, with 9 bases spanning the gap. Germline V lookup: CDR1 MDHEN, CDR2 SYDVKM. In DNA form, the CDR3 reads TGTGCCAGCAGTCCTTGGGGAACGCAGTATTTT. Protein product: CASSPWGTQYF. Filled out from reference TRBV28 and TRBJ2-3, the complete variable domain reads DVKVTQSSRYLVKRTGEKVFLECVQDMDHENMFWYRQDPGLGLRLIYFSYDVKMKEKGDIPEGYSVSREKKERFSLILESASTNQTSMYLCASSPWGTQYFGPGTRLTVL.

The table lists this clonotype with many counts. The chain carries TRBV5-1 and TRBJ1-6; D remains unclear. This CDR3 has 17 residues. CDR1 is SGHRS and CDR2 is YFSETQ in the germline V gene. V was pared by 0 bases and J by 7 bases, with 17 bases between. The DNA of the CDR3 is TGCGCCAGCAGCTTGGGTCCATACCGCGCCCAAAATTCACCCCTCCACTTT. It specifies CASSLGPYRAQNSPLHF.

This clonotype was observed many times. The rearrangement joins TRBV9 to TRBJ1-4; D is possibly TRBD1 (5 bases). V was trimmed by 0 bases and J by 0 bases, leaving 12 bases between them. The CDR3 loop spans 17 amino acids. The germline V gene encodes CDR1 SGDLS and CDR2 YYNGEE. In DNA form, the CDR3 reads TGTGCCAGCAGCGTAGACACAGGCGCCGCAACTAATGAAAAACTGTTTTTT. This sequence encodes CASSVDTGAATNEKLFF.

This clonotype has only a few counts. The CDR3, as DNA: TGTGCCAGCAGCTTCGCAGGGACACCACCCCTCCACTTT. This sequence encodes CASSFAGTPPLHF. This chain connects TRBV11-2 to TRBJ1-6; TRBD1 is a possible D gene (6 bases). The CDR3 loop spans 13 amino acids. Looked up from germline, CDR1 is SGHAT and CDR2 is FQNNGV. The V gene lost 3 bases and the J gene lost 11 bases, with 11 bases spanning the gap.

In regard to this clonotype: This sequence may be a read error, since a much larger clone differs from it by one base. This chain links TRBV3-1 with TRBJ1-5; 9 bases are a match to TRBD1. V was clipped by 2 bases and J by 8 bases; unmatched bases: 4. The CDR3 is 14 amino acids. CDR1 and CDR2 (germline): LGHDT, YNNKEL (reference sequence). Here the CDR3 reads CASSQTGGLKPQHF. As DNA, the CDR3 is TGTGCCAGCAGCCAAACAGGGGGCCTCAAGCCCCAGCATTTT.

This clonotype has a handful of counts. CDR3 DNA: TGTGCCAGCCAACAGGGATCCTACGAGCAGTACTTC. Its translation is CASQQGSYEQYF. The chain joins TRBV6-5 to TRBJ2-7; weak D call: TRBD1 (6 bases). Trimming left V 8 bases short and J 1 base short, with 9 bases between. CDR3 length equals 12 residues. CDR1 and CDR2 from the germline V gene are MNHEY and SVGAGI.

This clonotype was seen a handful of times. The V call is TRBV4-1, the J call TRBJ1-1; D is unclear. Per the germline V gene, CDR1 is MGHRA and CDR2 is YSYEKL. The CDR3 loop spans 15 amino acids. Trimming took 4 bases from V and 8 from J, leaving 20 bases between them. Here the CDR3 reads CASSPPWGIGSEAFF. In nucleotides, the CDR3 is TGCGCCAGCAGCCCCCCCTGGGGAATTGGCAGCGAAGCTTTCTTT.

V usage is TRBV20-1 and J usage is TRBJ1-2, with D hard to call. Germline V lookup: CDR1 DFQATT, CDR2 SNEGSKA (reference sequence). The V end was cut by 0 bases, the J end by 9 bases, with 17 bases between. The CDR3 contains 14 residues. CDR3 residues: CSARDFRRRMSYTF. CDR3 sequence (DNA): TGCAGTGCTAGAGATTTTCGACGCAGAATGAGCTACACCTTC.

This clonotype was observed many times. The rearrangement links TRBV6-5 to TRBJ2-3, with D perhaps matching TRBD2 (7 bases). Trimming shortened V by 2 bases and J by 14 bases, and 17 bases separated the two germline ends. Germline V gives CDR1 MNHEY, CDR2 SVGAGI. This CDR3 is built from 13 residues. Written as DNA, the CDR3 is TGTGCCAGCAGTTACGGCGGGGGCGGGGAAAGGTATTTT. Its protein is CASSYGGGGERYF.

This clonotype has ten or more counts. The V gene is TRBV20-1, the J gene TRBJ2-3; 8 positions match TRBD1. The CDR3 is 14 amino acids. The junction had 6 bases not matched to a gene; V was cut back by 2 bases and J by 5 bases. Germline values: CDR1 DFQATT, CDR2 SNEGSKA (reference sequence). The CDR3 DNA reads as TGCAGTGCTAGACAGGATACAGGGGGAGATACGCAGTATTTT. Translation gives CSARQDTGGDTQYF.

This clonotype was counted ten times or more. The chain combines TRBV24-1 with TRBJ1-5; 8 bases align to TRBD1. The CDR3 has 16 amino acids. J was trimmed by 2 bases and V by 2 bases; bases with no gene match: 4. Looked up from germline, CDR1 is KGHDR and CDR2 is SFDVKD. CDR3 loop: CATSDSTGEGNQPQHF. CDR3 sequence (DNA): TGTGCCACCAGTGATTCGACAGGGGAAGGCAATCAGCCCCAGCATTTT.

This clonotype was recorded at least ten times. The chain is built from TRBV6-5 and TRBJ2-3; 10 nucleotides line up with TRBD2. This CDR3 has 15 residues. With 4 bases clipped from V and 2 bases from J, the junction kept 3 bases outside the gene matches. Germline V lookup: CDR1 MNHEY, CDR2 SVGAGI. The CDR3 coding sequence is TGTGCCAGCAGTTGGAGCGGGGGGGCCACAGATACGCAGTATTTT. This encodes CASSWSGGATDTQYF.

About this clonotype: The junction differs from germline at one of its ends, possibly a read error. This chain links TRBV7-8 with TRBJ1-5; 7 positions agree with TRBD1. Germline V gives CDR1 SGHVS, CDR2 FQNEAQ. CDR3 size: 14 residues. In DNA form, the CDR3 reads TGTGCCAGCAGCCATCGACAGGGCAAACAGCCCCAGCATTTT. It codes for CASSHRQGKQPQHF.

This chain joins TRBV5-1 and TRBJ1-6; D uncertain. CDR3 length: 15 amino acids. V lost 0 bases and J 5 bases, leaving 9 bases between the germline ends. Germline CDR1 and CDR2: SGHRS and YFSETQ. Here the CDR3 reads CASSLGGLDNSPLHF. CDR3 DNA: TGCGCCAGCAGCTTGGGGGGTTTGGATAATTCACCCCTCCACTTT.

This clonotype has a count of ten or more. The V gene is TRBV12-3 or TRBV12-4, the J gene TRBJ1-4; 12 bases match TRBD1. V lost 6 bases and J lost 2; bases outside the gene matches: 10. The CDR3 has 18 amino acids. The CDR3 DNA sequence: TGTGCCAGCAGCCTCATGCCGGGACAGGGGGCGACTAATGAAAAACTGTTTTTT. The encoded protein is CASSLMPGQGATNEKLFF.

Many counts were recorded for this clonotype. The rearrangement joins TRBV18 to TRBJ2-5; D call uncertain. V was trimmed by 5 bases and J by 2 bases, leaving 9 bases between them. The CDR3 is 13 amino acids. Germline CDR1 and CDR2: KGHSH and LQKENI. CDR3 bases: TGTGCCAGCTCAGAGAACCTACAAGAGACCCAGTACTTC. This encodes CASSENLQETQYF.

This clonotype was found many times. CDR3 coding DNA: TGTGCCAGCAGCTTCCGCGGACAGGGGGCTTATCAAGAGACCCAGTACTTC. This gives the protein CASSFRGQGAYQETQYF. V and J are TRBV7-6 and TRBJ2-5, with 11 bases fitting TRBD1. The CDR3 contains 17 residues. Germline-derived CDR1 and CDR2 are SGHVS and FNYEAQ. The J segment lost 2 bases and the V segment lost 3 bases, leaving 8 bases of the junction unmatched.

This clonotype was observed at least ten times. The gene calls are TRBV7-3 and TRBJ1-1; 8 nucleotides line up with TRBD1. The CDR3 runs 14 residues. Germline V gene data show CDR1 as SGHTA and CDR2 as FQGTGA. The V gene end was trimmed by 6 bases and the J gene end by 1 base; junction bases not matched to a gene: 4. The CDR3 DNA reads TGTGCCAGCAGTTCAGGGGGCGGGAACACTGAAGCTTTCTTT. This codes for CASSSGGGNTEAFF.